Reported below is one TCR beta chain. Its specificity is unknown. This sample was included in a study of beta chain features in type 1 diabetes. Points from the study as a whole: Type 1 diabetes patients had TCRB CDR3s that were shorter (moderately but significantly so) in all four CD4+ subsets.

CDR3 length equals 15 residues. Trimming took 1 base from V and 2 from J, leaving 13 bases between them. Germline CDR1 is SGDLS and CDR2 is YYNGEE. What was sequenced were expressed TCRB transcripts, since all of the isolated RNA had been reverse transcribed. Sequencing used immunoSEQ multiplex PCR; TCRdb keeps in-frame clones, though not all of them. The profile shows 300,000 to 450,000 clones, 9.6% of them singletons. The sequencing input was central memory CD4+ T cells from blood. The sequence was collected from a man aged 25 to 40 with type 1 diabetes. This chain connects TRBV9 to TRBJ2-7; D is possibly TRBD1 (5 bases). The DNA of the CDR3 is TGTGCCAGCAGCGTATCCGGACAAAACACCTACGAGCAGTACTTC. Its protein product is CASSVSGQNTYEQYF.